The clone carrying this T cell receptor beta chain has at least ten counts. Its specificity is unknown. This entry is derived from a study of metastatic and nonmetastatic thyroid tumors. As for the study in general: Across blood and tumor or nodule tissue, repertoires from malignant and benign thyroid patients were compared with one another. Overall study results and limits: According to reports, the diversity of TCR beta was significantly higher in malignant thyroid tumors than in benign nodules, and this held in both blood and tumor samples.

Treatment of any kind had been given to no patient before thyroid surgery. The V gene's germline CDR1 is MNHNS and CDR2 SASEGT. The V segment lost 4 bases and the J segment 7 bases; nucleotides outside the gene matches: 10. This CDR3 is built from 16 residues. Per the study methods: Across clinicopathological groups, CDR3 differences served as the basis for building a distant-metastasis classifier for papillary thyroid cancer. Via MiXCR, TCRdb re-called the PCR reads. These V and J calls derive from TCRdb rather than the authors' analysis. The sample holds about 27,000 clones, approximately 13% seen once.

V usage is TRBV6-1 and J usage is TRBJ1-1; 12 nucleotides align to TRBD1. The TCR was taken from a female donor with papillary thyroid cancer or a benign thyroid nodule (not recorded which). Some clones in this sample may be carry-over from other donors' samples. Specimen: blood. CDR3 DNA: TGTGCCAGCAGTGGCCTATGGGGACAGGGGGCAGTTGAAGCTTTCTTT. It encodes CASSGLWGQGAVEAFF.